These 30 T cell receptor beta chains were all obtained from the same sample, sequenced in a study of beta chain features in type 1 diabetes. No antigen has been assigned to these receptors. Regarding the study as a whole: The study found moderately but significantly shorter TCRB CDR3s in all four CD4+ subsets of Type 1 diabetes patients.

The entirety of the isolated RNA underwent reverse transcription, so expressed TCRB transcripts were sequenced. The repertoire was sequenced with immunoSEQ multiplex PCR; TCRdb's copy has only in-frame clones and lacks some. The sample lists 600,000 to 700,000 clones; roughly 13% were seen once. Sequencing input: naive CD4+ T cells from blood. These receptors all stem from a man between 18 and 35 years old with type 1 diabetes.

This chain joins TRBV15 and TRBJ2-3, with D possibly being TRBD2 (5 bases). Per germline, CDR1 LNHNV and CDR2 YYDKDF (reference sequence). This CDR3 is 15 amino acids long. V dropped 9 bases and J dropped 5 bases, with 21 bases sitting between them. The CDR3 loop reads CATNRGFGWIDTQYF. CDR3 DNA: TGTGCCACTAACCGCGGGTTTGGGTGGATAGATACGCAGTATTTT.

A few counts support this clone. The chain links TRBV23-1 to TRBJ1-5; a possible D gene is TRBD1 (5 bases). Being an ORF, TRBV23-1 has a function that is uncertain. V lost 8 bases and J lost 10, with 15 bases in between. The CDR3 covers 12 residues. The DNA for the CDR3 is TGCGCCAGCGGAGGTTTCTGGACACCCCAGCATTTT. Its translation: CASGGFWTPQHF.

This clone occurred a few times. The genes are TRBV14 and TRBJ2-1; TRBD1 matches at 10 bases. CDR1 is SGHDN and CDR2 is FVKESK in the germline V gene. The V and J ends lost 3 bases and 6 bases, in that order; junction bases with no gene match: 11. The CDR3 has 17 residues. The CDR3 DNA follows: TGTGCCAGCAGCCATTGGCCTGGGACAGGGGAATCCAATGAGCAGTTCTTC. The encoded protein is CASSHWPGTGESNEQFF.

The chain combines TRBV11-2 with TRBJ2-3, with D possibly matching TRBD2 (6 bases). V was pared by 5 bases and J by 1 base, with 16 bases between. Germline assignment: CDR1 SGHAT and CDR2 FQNNGV. The CDR3 is 16 residues long. CDR3 sequence: CASSERRDSGTDTQYF. CDR3 sequence (DNA): TGTGCCAGCAGCGAACGACGGGACTCCGGCACAGATACGCAGTATTTT.

This clone was observed a few times. The gene calls are TRBV29-1 and TRBJ2-2, with D possibly matching TRBD2 (5 bases). The V end lost 5 bases, the J end lost 6 bases, and 16 bases lay between the germline ends. The CDR3 covers 14 residues. The germline gives CDR1 SQVTM, CDR2 ANQGSEA. CDR3 nucleotide sequence: TGCAGCGTTAGAGGGCTGGGGATGTCCGGGGAGCTGTTTTTT. Translation: CSVRGLGMSGELFF.

This chain links TRBV7-8 with TRBJ1-6; a weak D match, TRBD1 (5 bases). CDR3 length: 14 residues. Germline V lookup: CDR1 SGHVS, CDR2 FQNEAQ. V was clipped by 5 bases and J by 14 bases, with 19 bases between them. The CDR3 nucleotides read TGTGCCAGCAGCCCAGCAGCGCAGAGGGGAACCCTCCACTTT. Residues: CASSPAAQRGTLHF.

This clone has a handful of counts. This chain connects TRBV5-1 to TRBJ1-1; a weak D match, TRBD1 (5 bases). Looked up from germline, CDR1 is SGHRS and CDR2 is YFSETQ. The CDR3 is 15 residues long. The V gene lost 4 bases and the J gene lost 2 bases, with 15 bases spanning the gap. In DNA form, the CDR3 reads TGCGCCAGCAGCCTCCGCGGGGCATACAACACTGAAGCTTTCTTT. Translating it yields CASSLRGAYNTEAFF.

The genes are TRBV7-6 and TRBJ1-4, with D uncertain. This CDR3 is 15 amino acids long. CDR1 is SGHVS, CDR2 FNYEAQ, per germline. The V and J ends lost 1 base and 8 bases respectively, with 14 bases between them. As DNA, the CDR3 is TGTGCCAGCAGCTTAGATGGGCAGCGGGGAGAAAAACTGTTTTTT. Protein sequence: CASSLDGQRGEKLFF.

This clone has more than one count but fewer than ten. This chain links TRBV6-6 with TRBJ2-7, with 14 bases aligning to TRBD2. This CDR3 is built from 15 residues. The J segment lost 3 bases and the V segment lost 2 bases, leaving 0 bases of the junction unmatched. Germline values: CDR1 MNHNY, CDR2 SVGAGI (reference sequence). The DNA of the CDR3 is TGTGCCAGCAGTTACGGACTAGCGGGGGGCTACGAGCAGTACTTC. Translation gives CASSYGLAGGYEQYF.

The rearrangement joins TRBV9 to TRBJ1-1; D call uncertain. This CDR3 has 13 amino acids. V was trimmed by 0 bases and J by 4 bases, leaving 7 bases between them. CDR1 and CDR2 (germline): SGDLS, YYNGEE. In nucleotides, the CDR3 is TGTGCCAGCAGCGTAGGGAGGAGCACTGAAGCTTTCTTT. It specifies CASSVGRSTEAFF.

V is TRBV9 and J is TRBJ1-2, with D possibly being TRBD1 (5 bases). The V gene lost 0 bases and the J gene lost 10 bases, with 13 bases spanning the gap. CDR1 is SGDLS, CDR2 YYNGEE, per germline. The CDR3 runs 13 residues. The CDR3 loop reads CASSVAMGVAYTF. CDR3 bases: TGTGCCAGCAGCGTAGCCATGGGGGTTGCCTACACCTTC.

J is TRBJ1-4 and V is TRBV7-8; 9 bases are a match to TRBD1. V shed 3 bases, J shed 2 bases, and the junction held 4 bases outside the gene matches. The length of the CDR3 is 16 residues. The V gene's germline CDR1 is SGHVS and CDR2 FQNEAQ. This CDR3 is CASSLRTGATNEKLFF. In DNA form, the CDR3 reads TGTGCCAGCAGCTTGCGGACAGGGGCCACTAATGAAAAACTGTTTTTT. The complete variable domain, with remaining parts taken from reference TRBV7-8 and TRBJ1-4, reads GAGVSQSPRYKVAKRGQDVALRCDPISGHVSLFWYQQALGQGPEFLTYFQNEAQLDKSGLPSDRFFAERPEGSVSTLKIQRTQQEDSAVYLCASSLRTGATNEKLFFGSGTQLSVL.

The gene calls are TRBV2 and TRBJ2-2; no definite D call. The CDR3 covers 16 residues. V lost 1 base and J lost 0, with 9 bases in between. Germline CDR1 is SNHLY and CDR2 is FYNNEI. The CDR3 loop is CASSEVGAANTGELFF. The CDR3 DNA follows: TGTGCCAGCAGTGAAGTTGGAGCCGCGAACACCGGGGAGCTGTTTTTT. Using reference TRBV2 and TRBJ2-2 for the parts outside the CDR3, the full variable domain is EPEVTQTPSHQVTQMGQEVILRCVPISNHLYFYWYRQILGQKVEFLVSFYNNEISEKSEIFDDQFSVERPDGSNFTLKIRSTKLEDSAMYFCASSEVGAANTGELFFGEGSRLTVL.

The chain combines TRBV10-3 with TRBJ2-7; 7 positions agree with TRBD1. Per the germline V gene, CDR1 is ENHRY and CDR2 is SYGVKD. The CDR3 covers 12 residues. With V trimmed by 10 bases and J by 2 bases, 5 bases remained unmatched. The CDR3 nucleotides are TGTGCCACCAGGGACAGCACCTACGAGCAGTACTTC. Translating gives CATRDSTYEQYF.

The sample holds a few counts of this clone. The chain joins TRBV5-1 to TRBJ1-2, with 11 bases lining up with TRBD1. J gave up 8 bases and V 4 bases, and 7 bases lay outside the gene matches. The length of the CDR3 is 14 residues. The V gene's germline CDR1 is SGHRS and CDR2 YFSETQ. The CDR3 here is CASSPGTGGSGYTF. In DNA, the CDR3 is TGCGCCAGCAGCCCCGGGACAGGGGGATCGGGCTACACCTTC. Variable domain in full (rest from reference TRBV5-1 and TRBJ1-2): KAGVTQTPRYLIKTRGQQVTLSCSPISGHRSVSWYQQTPGQGLQFLFEYFSETQRNKGNFPGRFSGRQFSNSRSEMNVSTLELGDSALYLCASSPGTGGSGYTFGSGTRLTVV.

The chain joins TRBV11-2 to TRBJ1-4; the D gene is possibly TRBD1 (5 bases). The CDR3 contains 14 residues. Trimming cost V 5 bases and J 7 bases, with 14 bases left between them. Germline CDR1 is SGHAT and CDR2 is FQNNGV. The CDR3 is CASSRFGGGEKLFF. The CDR3 bases are TGTGCCAGCAGCAGATTTGGGGGAGGTGAAAAACTGTTTTTT. Combining the CDR3 with reference TRBV11-2 and TRBJ1-4 gives the whole variable domain EAGVAQSPRYKIIEKRQSVAFWCNPISGHATLYWYQQILGQGPKLLIQFQNNGVVDDSQLPKDRFSAERLKGVDSTLKIQPAKLEDSAVYLCASSRFGGGEKLFFGSGTQLSVL.

This chain uses TRBV18 with TRBJ2-5; 8 nucleotides line up with TRBD1. Germline CDR1 reads KGHSH; CDR2 reads LQKENI. V lost 5 bases to trimming and J lost 5 bases; unmatched junction nucleotides: 7. The CDR3 length is 14 residues. The CDR3: CASSLGQAEETQYF. The CDR3 DNA reads TGTGCCAGCTCATTGGGACAGGCCGAGGAGACCCAGTACTTC.

This clone has more than one count but fewer than ten. V and J are TRBV25-1 and TRBJ1-1; a possible D gene is TRBD1 (5 bases). The CDR3 is made up of 15 amino acids. Germline V CDR1 and CDR2: MGHDK, SYGVNS. Trimming removed 2 bases at V and 1 base at J, with 11 bases between. The CDR3 spells CASSELVGGNTEAFF. The CDR3 nucleotides are TGTGCCAGCAGTGAACTGGTGGGGGGGAACACTGAAGCTTTCTTT.

The genes are TRBV29-1 and TRBJ1-4, with 8 positions matching TRBD1. In germline, CDR1 is SQVTM, CDR2 ANQGSEA. V was pared by 6 bases and J by 7 bases, with 7 bases of the junction left unmatched. This CDR3 region has 13 residues. Here the CDR3 reads CSVLTGGSEKLFF. The DNA for the CDR3 is TGCAGCGTCCTCACAGGGGGGAGTGAAAAACTGTTTTTT.

This clone showed up just a few times. The V call is TRBV30, the J call TRBJ1-5, with D unresolved. The CDR3 totals 14 residues. V was cut by 0 bases and J by 9 bases, with 15 bases left in between. CDR1 and CDR2 (germline): GTSNPN, SVGIG (reference sequence). CDR3 protein: CAWSVNPSMGPQHF. CDR3 sequence (DNA): TGTGCCTGGAGTGTCAATCCTTCTATGGGGCCCCAGCATTTT.

This clone occurred a few times. The J gene is TRBJ1-6, the V gene TRBV14; maybe TRBD1 (6 bases). The ends were cut back, 4 bases at V and 0 bases at J, with 7 bases in the middle. Germline assignment: CDR1 SGHDN and CDR2 FVKESK. The CDR3 length is 15 residues. For the CDR3, the DNA is TGTGCCAGCAGCCCAGGGGTCTCCTATAATTCACCCCTCCACTTT. It translates to CASSPGVSYNSPLHF. Supplemented by reference TRBV14 and TRBJ1-6, the full variable domain reads EAGVTQFPSHSVIEKGQTVTLRCDPISGHDNLYWYRRVMGKEIKFLLHFVKESKQDESGMPNNRFLAERTGGTYSTLKVQPAELEDSGVYFCASSPGVSYNSPLHFGNGTRLTVT.

This chain joins TRBV20-1 and TRBJ2-5, with D perhaps assigned TRBD1 or TRBD2 (5 bases each). Trimming left V 6 bases short and J 3 bases short, with 5 bases between. CDR3 length: 10 residues. The germline gives CDR1 DFQATT, CDR2 SNEGSKA (reference sequence). The CDR3 sequence is CSAGEETQYF. The CDR3 coding sequence is TGCAGTGCGGGGGAAGAGACCCAGTACTTC.

This clone came up a few times. The V gene is TRBV6-5, the J gene TRBJ1-4, with TRBD1 identical over 7 bases. The V and J ends lost 6 bases and 7 bases, in that order; junction bases with no gene match: 2. The V gene's germline CDR1 is MNHEY and CDR2 SVGAGI. The CDR3 runs to 12 residues. Here the CDR3 DNA reads TGTGCCAGCAGGGGGACAGTTGAAAAACTGTTTTTT. Encoded protein: CASRGTVEKLFF.

The rearrangement joins TRBV4-1 to TRBJ1-4, with unresolved D. The CDR3 totals 16 residues. Germline CDR1 reads MGHRA; CDR2 reads YSYEKL. Between the trimmed V and J ends, which lost 0 bases and 7 bases, there was a span of 15 bases. CDR3 DNA: TGCGCCAGCAGCCAAGATTTCACCCCGGGGAGTGAAAAACTGTTTTTT. Translation gives CASSQDFTPGSEKLFF.

The chain has TRBV30 and TRBJ2-5, with D perhaps TRBD1 or TRBD2 (6 bases each). The CDR3 sequence is 13 residues long. Germline V lookup: CDR1 GTSNPN, CDR2 SVGIG (reference sequence). Trimming removed 3 bases at V and 5 bases at J, with 13 bases between. The CDR3 loop is CAWSRGGSETQYF. The CDR3 DNA reads TGTGCCTGGAGCAGGGGAGGTTCGGAGACCCAGTACTTC.

The chain links TRBV5-1 to TRBJ2-2; D gene ambiguous. The CDR3 contains 14 residues. Trimming cost V 1 base and J 7 bases, with 11 bases left between them. Germline V gene data show CDR1 as SGHRS and CDR2 as YFSETQ. CDR3 amino acids: CASSLTGSGGELFF. The CDR3 DNA is TGCGCCAGCAGCTTGACGGGCAGTGGCGGGGAGCTGTTTTTT.

Comment on this clone: The identical CDR3 is also encoded by other nucleotide sequences in the sample. The rearrangement links TRBV20-1 to TRBJ1-2; D is unclear. The CDR3 is 11 amino acids. Per the germline V gene, CDR1 is DFQATT and CDR2 is SNEGSKA (reference sequence). Trimming shortened V by 1 base and J by 1 base, and 1 base separated the two germline ends. CDR3 DNA: TGCAGTGCTAGAGTTAACTATGGCTACACCTTC. Translating it yields CSARVNYGYTF.

The chain links TRBV6-1 to TRBJ2-7; the match to TRBD1 covers 12 bases. Unmatched junction bases numbered 5, after V lost 6 bases and J lost 2 bases. The CDR3 spans 15 residues. Germline V gene lookup returns CDR1 MNHNS and CDR2 SASEGT. In nucleotides, the CDR3 is TGTGCCAGCAGAACAGGGACAGGGGGCACCTACGAGCAGTACTTC. Translation gives CASRTGTGGTYEQYF.

This clone appeared a few times. The genes are TRBV2 and TRBJ1-4; D is unresolved. The CDR3 extends over 14 amino acids. Germline V gives CDR1 SNHLY, CDR2 FYNNEI. Trimming took 4 bases from V and 0 from J, leaving 6 bases between them. CDR3 protein: CASSGRSTNEKLFF. In DNA form, the CDR3 reads TGTGCCAGCAGTGGAAGATCAACTAATGAAAAACTGTTTTTT.

The CDR3 sequence: CASSWDVYEQYF. In DNA form, the CDR3 reads TGTGCCAGCAGTTGGGACGTCTACGAGCAGTACTTC. This chain links TRBV2 with TRBJ2-7, with D perhaps matching TRBD1 or TRBD2 (5 bases each). Trimming took off 5 bases at V and 3 bases at J, with 8 bases between the two ends. The CDR3 runs 12 residues. Germline loops: CDR1 SNHLY, CDR2 FYNNEI.